Below, one T cell receptor beta chain is given with its context. The antigen is unknown. These data belong to a study of shared clonotypes between healthy human individuals. The genomic DNA of each subset was split evenly across several immunoSEQ plates. Sorted-subset replicate PCRs used roughly 210 ng of genomic DNA. This amount corresponded to about 30,000 T cell genomes. Here immunoSEQ multiplex PCR was the method, and the copy in TCRdb shows in-frame clones only, minus some. The sample lists over 2 million clones; less than 95% were seen once. Trimming took 0 bases from V and 1 from J, leaving 17 bases between them. CDR1 is SGHRS and CDR2 is YFSETQ in the germline V gene. The CDR3 sequence is 17 residues long. Findings of the study overall: Investigators expected sequencing depth to affect clonotype sharing among donors.

This receptor was obtained from a man in his late teens or twenties in good health. Some clones in this sample may be carry-over from other donors' samples. Material for sequencing was naive CD4+ T cells from PBMCs. Subset noted: CD45RA+ positively selected. V gene TRBV5-1 combines with J gene TRBJ2-7; D is possibly TRBD2 (5 bases). For the CDR3, the DNA is TGCGCCAGCAGCTTGGTTACGACGGGATCTCGTTCCTACGAGCAGTACTTC. As protein: CASSLVTTGSRSYEQYF. Full variable domain (missing parts from reference TRBV5-1 and TRBJ2-7): KAGVTQTPRYLIKTRGQQVTLSCSPISGHRSVSWYQQTPGQGLQFLFEYFSETQRNKGNFPGRFSGRQFSNSRSEMNVSTLELGDSALYLCASSLVTTGSRSYEQYFGPGTRLTVT.